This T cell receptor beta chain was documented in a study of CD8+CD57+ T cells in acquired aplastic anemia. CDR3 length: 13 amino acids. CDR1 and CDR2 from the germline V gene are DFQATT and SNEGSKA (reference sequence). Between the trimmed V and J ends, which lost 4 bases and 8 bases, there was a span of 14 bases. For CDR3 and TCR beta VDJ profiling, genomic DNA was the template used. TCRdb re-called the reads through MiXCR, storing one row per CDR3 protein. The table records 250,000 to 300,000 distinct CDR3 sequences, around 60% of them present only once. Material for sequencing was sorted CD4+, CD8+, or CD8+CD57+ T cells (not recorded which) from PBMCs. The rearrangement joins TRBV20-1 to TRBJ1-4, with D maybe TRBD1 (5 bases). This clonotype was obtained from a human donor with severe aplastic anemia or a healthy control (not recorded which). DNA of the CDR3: TGCAGTGCTACCCGGGGCAAGAGGGAAAAACTGTTTTTT. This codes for CSATRGKREKLFF.